Presented here are 21 T cell receptor beta chains from one specimen sequenced in a study of T cells in Graves' hyperthyroidism and ophthalmopathy. RNA transcripts yielded amplified TCR beta CDR3 regions. The HTBI primer set served for first-round RT-PCR of the TCR CDR3. TCRdb ran MiXCR on the multiplex PCR reads and lists one entry per CDR3 protein. Here the sample spans a few hundred thousand distinct CDR3 sequences, about 15% being singletons. The sample was blood. These receptors came from a woman aged 25 to 39 with Graves' hyperthyroidism.

There are a few counts of this clonotype. The rearrangement links TRBV20-1 to TRBJ1-1; TRBD1 matches 8 bases. The CDR3 sequence is 14 residues long. Trimming removed 2 bases from V and 3 bases from J; junction bases left unmatched: 5. Germline values: CDR1 DFQATT, CDR2 SNEGSKA (reference sequence). The CDR3: CSARTSTGDTEAFF. As DNA, the CDR3 is TGCAGTGCTAGAACTTCGACAGGGGACACTGAAGCTTTCTTT.

This clonotype was counted at least ten times. The genes are TRBV6-1 and TRBJ2-7; the D gene is possibly TRBD2 (5 bases). Trimming removed 4 bases at V and 1 base at J, with 8 bases between. CDR1 and CDR2 (germline): MNHNS, SASEGT. The CDR3 has 13 residues. The CDR3 here is CASSASISYEQYF. The CDR3 coding sequence is TGTGCCAGCAGTGCTAGCATTTCCTACGAGCAGTACTTC.

This clonotype has only a few counts. A read error is possible here, since a much larger clone lies one base away. The chain combines TRBV27 with TRBJ1-1, with D maybe TRBD1 (6 bases). V lost 4 bases, J lost 1 base, and 7 bases lay in between. Germline V CDR1 and CDR2: MNHEY, SMNVEV (reference sequence). The length of the CDR3 is 13 residues. CDR3 residues: CASSYRANTEAFF. Here the CDR3 DNA reads TGTGCCAGCAGTTACAGGGCGAACACTGAAGCTTTCTTT.

This clonotype was counted ten times or more. DNA for the CDR3: TGTGCCAGCAGTTCCCCCGAGGGGTACTTC. Translation: CASSSPEGYF. The chain employs TRBV27 and TRBJ2-7, with a possible D match to TRBD2 (5 bases). This CDR3 contains 10 residues. V was pared by 4 bases and J by 12 bases, with 10 bases between. CDR1 is MNHEY and CDR2 is SMNVEV in the germline V gene (reference sequence).

This clonotype was picked up a small number of times. This chain links TRBV4-1 with TRBJ2-7, with 12 bases matching TRBD2. V was clipped by 2 bases and J by 3 bases; unmatched bases: 5. The germline V gene encodes CDR1 MGHRA and CDR2 YSYEKL. The CDR3 totals 16 residues. This CDR3 is CASSQITSGRFYEQYF. The CDR3 nucleotides are TGCGCCAGCAGCCAAATAACTAGCGGGAGGTTCTACGAGCAGTACTTC.

The chain employs TRBV29-1 and TRBJ2-3, with D unresolved. Trimming removed 3 bases from V and 3 bases from J, with 10 bases in between. The CDR3 runs to 13 residues. Germline values: CDR1 SQVTM, CDR2 ANQGSEA. Here the CDR3 DNA reads TGCAGCGTTGATGGGGAAAGGACAGATACGCAGTATTTT. This codes for CSVDGERTDTQYF.

The rearrangement joins TRBV18 to TRBJ1-4; 9 nucleotides agree with TRBD1. Germline trimming cut 5 bases from V and 8 bases from J; bases unmatched to any gene: 9. There are 15 residues in the CDR3. Germline CDR1 reads KGHSH; CDR2 reads LQKENI. The CDR3, as DNA: TGTGCCAGCTCAAGAACCGGGACAGGGAGCGAAAAACTGTTTTTT. Protein product: CASSRTGTGSEKLFF.

This chain links TRBV20-1 with TRBJ2-1, with D maybe TRBD1 (6 bases). The CDR3 totals 12 residues. Per germline, CDR1 DFQATT and CDR2 SNEGSKA (reference sequence). The V gene lost 2 bases and the J gene lost 12 bases, with 14 bases spanning the gap. In DNA, the CDR3 is TGCAGTGCTAGACCAACAGGGAACGGGCAGTTCTTC. Translating gives CSARPTGNGQFF.

This clonotype has only a few counts. The V gene is TRBV27, the J gene TRBJ1-5; possible D gene TRBD1, 5 bases. The CDR3 extends over 17 amino acids. With 5 bases removed from V and 3 bases from J, the gap between germline ends came to 20 bases. CDR1 MNHEY and CDR2 SMNVEV come from the germline V gene (reference sequence). CDR3 in DNA: TGTGCCAGCAGTCCAAGCCGCACAGACAGCCCCAATCAGCCCCAGCATTTT. This codes for CASSPSRTDSPNQPQHF.

This clonotype was recorded a few times. The chain links TRBV15 to TRBJ2-4, with D maybe TRBD2 (6 bases). This CDR3 comprises 19 residues. Trimming cost V 0 bases and J 0 bases, with 18 bases left between them. Germline V CDR1 and CDR2: LNHNV, YYDKDF (reference sequence). CDR3: CATSREPVSGAGAKNIQYF. CDR3 nucleotides: TGTGCCACCAGCAGAGAACCAGTAAGCGGAGCGGGAGCCAAAAACATTCAGTACTTC.

This clonotype was seen a handful of times. This chain's CDR3 is CASRPGTTNTGELFF. The CDR3 DNA reads TGCGCCAGCAGACCCGGGACAACAAACACCGGGGAGCTGTTTTTT. This chain joins TRBV5-1 and TRBJ2-2; tentative D call: TRBD1 (6 bases). The CDR3 contains 15 residues. Looked up from germline, CDR1 is SGHRS and CDR2 is YFSETQ. Trimming removed 5 bases at V and 2 bases at J, with 13 bases between.

A few counts support this clonotype. The chain recombines TRBV20-1 with TRBJ1-1; D is perhaps TRBD1 (5 bases). This CDR3 spans 15 amino acids. Trimming stripped 5 bases from V and 5 bases from J, with 21 bases between. From germline, CDR1 is DFQATT and CDR2 SNEGSKA (reference sequence). The CDR3 spells CSALKPDTWATEAFF. The DNA of the CDR3 is TGCAGTGCTCTCAAACCGGACACCTGGGCTACTGAAGCTTTCTTT.

This clonotype was detected ten times or more. This sequence joins TRBV30 and TRBJ1-6; D may be TRBD1 (5 bases). The CDR3 contains 14 residues. From germline, CDR1 is GTSNPN and CDR2 SVGIG (reference sequence). Between the trimmed V and J ends, which lost 2 bases and 7 bases, there was a span of 12 bases. The DNA for the CDR3 is TGTGCCTGGAGTCTAGGGGATGGGAATTCACCCCTCCACTTT. Amino acid sequence: CAWSLGDGNSPLHF.

The gene calls are TRBV20-1 and TRBJ2-2; 10 bases are shared with TRBD2. This CDR3 has 14 amino acids. Germline-derived CDR1 and CDR2 are DFQATT and SNEGSKA (reference sequence). J lost 6 bases, V lost 4 bases, and 5 bases had no gene match. The CDR3 DNA follows: TGCAGTGCTACAACTAGCGGGATCGCCGGGGAGCTGTTTTTT. Protein product: CSATTSGIAGELFF.

This clonotype was seen a few times. The CDR3 region has the DNA TGTGCCAGCAGCTTAACGAGACTAGGATCGTACACCGGGGAGCTGTTTTTT. Residues: CASSLTRLGSYTGELFF. The chain joins TRBV13 to TRBJ2-2, with D maybe TRBD2 (6 bases). V lost 2 bases and J lost 3, with 16 bases in between. The CDR3 runs to 17 residues. CDR1 is PRHDT and CDR2 is FYEKMQ in the germline V gene (reference sequence).

This clonotype occurred many times. The chain carries TRBV20-1 and TRBJ2-1, with 10 bases lining up with TRBD2. CDR1 is DFQATT and CDR2 is SNEGSKA in the germline V gene (reference sequence). V was clipped by 3 bases and J by 7 bases; unmatched bases: 6. This CDR3 comprises 14 residues. The CDR3 coding sequence is TGCAGTGCTAGGAGTCTAGCGGGAGTAAATGAGCAGTTCTTC. Amino acid sequence: CSARSLAGVNEQFF.

This clonotype showed up many times. The chain joins TRBV9 to TRBJ2-1, with 7 bases that match TRBD1. The CDR3 spans 14 residues. Trimming took 2 bases from V and 5 from J; bases not matched to a gene: 4. Germline CDR1 SGDLS, CDR2 YYNGEE. CDR3 in DNA: TGTGCCAGCAGCGTTACAGGGGACCACAATGAGCAGTTCTTC. This encodes CASSVTGDHNEQFF.

The chain employs TRBV7-9 and TRBJ2-7; 10 bases map to TRBD2. This CDR3 has 15 residues. V shed 5 bases, J shed 3 bases, and the junction held 7 bases outside the gene matches. Germline loops: CDR1 SEHNR, CDR2 FQNEAQ (reference sequence). CDR3 coding DNA: TGTGCCAGCAGCCCAACCGGGACTAGCGTCTACGAGCAGTACTTC. It specifies CASSPTGTSVYEQYF.

This clonotype has a count of ten or more. V gene TRBV12-3 or TRBV12-4 combines with J gene TRBJ1-5; D gene uncertain. CDR3 length equals 14 residues. The V gene lost 2 bases and the J gene lost 1 base, with 6 bases spanning the gap. The CDR3 DNA is TGTGCCAGCAGTTTATTAGTGAGCAATCAGCCCCAGCATTTT. This gives the protein CASSLLVSNQPQHF.

V and J are TRBV12-3 or TRBV12-4 and TRBJ1-5; a weak D match, TRBD1 (5 bases). V was pared by 4 bases and J by 4 bases, with 14 bases between. The CDR3 runs 15 residues. The CDR3 is CASSSPGGWNQPQHF. The CDR3 bases are TGTGCCAGCAGTTCCCCGGGGGGGTGGAATCAGCCCCAGCATTTT.

The chain uses TRBV7-9 and TRBJ2-1, with TRBD2 identical over 11 bases. V gave up 1 base and J gave up 0 bases; unmatched junction bases: 5. The germline CDR1 and CDR2 sequences are SEHNR and FQNEAQ (reference sequence). The CDR3 consists of 18 residues. CDR3 region: CASSLGTSGLISYNEQFF. In DNA, the CDR3 is TGTGCCAGCAGCTTAGGGACTAGCGGGCTAATCTCCTACAATGAGCAGTTCTTC.